This T cell receptor beta chain is from a study of regulatory T cells in long-lasting Graves disease. Study findings and constraints: Persistent patients had more shared public clonotypes (under 3,000) than new patients (about 870).

This clonotype was counted once. Its antigen is unknown. V was shortened by 6 bases and J by 0 bases, with 11 bases between the two germline ends. The CDR3 extends over 15 amino acids. Germline loops: CDR1 LNHDA, CDR2 SQIVND (reference sequence). Time point: newly diagnosed GD, antithyroid drugs for less than 3 months. After RNA was extracted from PBMCs, the TCR library was made from it. Patients hailed from an endocrinology department in Xi'an, China. According to the study, TCR beta libraries were built with iRepertoire HTBI primers and CDR3-region Arm-PCR. A single record per CDR3 protein comes from TCRdb applying MiXCR to the multiplex PCR reads. The data show about 540,000 distinct CDR3 sequences, with approximately 13% seen just once and about 10% held by the top ten. The same specimen was also included in a second study, on T cells in Graves' hyperthyroidism and ophthalmopathy. As that report states: HTBI primers were used for first-round RT-PCR of the TCR CDR3. A model of 13 V-J pairs discriminated ophthalmopathy from stable hyperthyroidism.

V and J are TRBV19 and TRBJ2-2, with a possible D match to TRBD1 (6 bases). The TCR sequence derives from a man aged 25 to 45 with Graves disease. The source material was peripheral blood mononuclear cells (PBMCs), sampled at new diagnosis, from a patient treated with antithyroid drugs. In DNA, the CDR3 is TGTGCCAGTAGAAGACAGGACACGAACACCGGGGAGCTGTTTTTT. Amino acid sequence: CASRRQDTNTGELFF.